These T cell receptor beta chains were read from a single sample in a study of CD8 T cells in Susac syndrome. TCRdb ran MiXCR on the immunoSEQ multiplex PCR reads and lists one entry per CDR3 protein. Of about 190,000 distinct CDR3 sequences listed, roughly 94% are singletons. Sequencing input: CD8+ T cells from PBMCs. All receptors derive from a human donor with Susac syndrome. Each CDR3 is given with its conserved first and last residue. D genes are given only for firm matches. The size of a clone is reported for some rows only, either as once, few or many, or as a class for expanded clones.

d_gene | abundance | len | j_gene | v_gene | CDR3nt | CDR3aa
NA | once | 14 | TRBJ2-1 | TRBV13 | TGTGCCAGCAGCGAGTCCCAGTCCTACAATGAGCAGTTCTTC | CASSESQSYNEQFF
NA | NA | 14 | TRBJ2-3 | TRBV11-2 | TGTGCCAGCAGCTTAAGTGTCGCGCAGGATACGCAGTATTTT | CASSLSVAQDTQYF
NA | NA | 14 | TRBJ2-7 | TRBV12-3/TRBV12-4 | TGTGCCAGCAGTTTTCGTCGCCAGACCTACGAGCAGTACTTC | CASSFRRQTYEQYF
NA | NA | 17 | TRBJ2-5 | TRBV7-9 | TGTGCCAGCAGCTTAGCGAGTCACCATGCCGGCGTAGAGACCCAGTACTTC | CASSLASHHAGVETQYF
NA | NA | 14 | TRBJ1-1 | TRBV20-1 | TGCAGTGTCAGGCGTCTGGGTGAGAACACTGAAGCTTTCTTT | CSVRRLGENTEAFF
NA | NA | 13 | TRBJ2-5 | TRBV4-1 | TGCGCCAGCAGCAGGGGGGTAGGAGGGACCCAGTACTTC | CASSRGVGGTQYF
NA | NA | 13 | TRBJ2-1 | TRBV13 | TGTGCCAGCAGCCCAGACAGGCGAAATGAGCAGTTCTTC | CASSPDRRNEQFF
TRBD1 | NA | 16 | TRBJ1-5 | TRBV7-2 | TGTGCCAGCAGCTCCATTGCGGTTGACAGGGACCAGCCCCAGCATTTT | CASSSIAVDRDQPQHF
TRBD1 | NA | 14 | TRBJ2-7 | TRBV20-1 | TGCAGTGCTAGGGGACAGGTGATTGCCTACGAGCAGTACTTC | CSARGQVIAYEQYF
NA | NA | 14 | TRBJ1-1 | TRBV11-2 | TGTGCCAGCAGCTTAGAGACGGGGGGGACTGAAGCTTTCTTT | CASSLETGGTEAFF
TRBD1 | NA | 14 | TRBJ1-3 | TRBV12-3/TRBV12-4 | TGTGCCAGCAGTGCCGGGACAGGCGGAAACACCATATATTTT | CASSAGTGGNTIYF
TRBD2 | NA | 15 | TRBJ2-7 | TRBV27 | TGTGCCAGCAGTTTTTCTAGCGGGAGTTGGTACGAGCAGTACTTC | CASSFSSGSWYEQYF
NA | NA | 14 | TRBJ1-5 | TRBV20-1 | TGCAGTGCTAAAAAGACAGGCTTCAATCAGCCCCAGCATTTT | CSAKKTGFNQPQHF
NA | NA | 14 | TRBJ2-5 | TRBV12-3/TRBV12-4 | TGTGCCAGCAGTTTGTCTTCCAGCCAAGAGACCCAGTACTTC | CASSLSSSQETQYF
TRBD1 | NA | 16 | TRBJ2-7 | TRBV13 | TGTGCCAGCAGCTTAAAGCCGGGACAGAACGAGGACGAGCAGTACTTC | CASSLKPGQNEDEQYF
TRBD2 | NA | 15 | TRBJ2-1 | TRBV20-1 | TGCAGTGCTAGGGGGACTAGCGGAACCTACAATGAGCAGTTCTTC | CSARGTSGTYNEQFF
NA | NA | 12 | TRBJ2-5 | TRBV20-1 | TGCAGTGCTAGAGGTTTATTGGAGACCCAGTACTTC | CSARGLLETQYF
TRBD2 | NA | 17 | TRBJ2-2 | TRBV6-5 | TGTGCCAGCAGTTACTCCCGATGGCGGGAGGTAGCCGGGGAGCTGTTTTTT | CASSYSRWREVAGELFF
NA | once | 17 | TRBJ1-1 | TRBV2 | TGTGCCAGCAGTCCCCGACAGGTCCTATCACTGAACACTGAAGCTTTCTTT | CASSPRQVLSLNTEAFF
NA | NA | 15 | TRBJ1-6 | TRBV4-1 | TGCGCCAGCAGCCAAGTAACAGGTCTAAATTCACCCCTCCACTTT | CASSQVTGLNSPLHF
TRBD2 | NA | 15 | TRBJ2-1 | TRBV9 | TGTGCCAGCAGCCCCTGGACTAGCGGGGGCAATGAGCAGTTCTTC | CASSPWTSGGNEQFF
NA | NA | 13 | TRBJ1-1 | TRBV30 | TGTGCCTGGAGTGCCGGGGTGGGCCTTGAAGCTTTCTTT | CAWSAGVGLEAFF
NA | once | 14 | TRBJ1-1 | TRBV20-1 | TGCAGTGCTCGGGGGGTGGGGCAGGGCACTGAAGCTTTCTTT | CSARGVGQGTEAFF
TRBD2 | NA | 15 | TRBJ2-1 | TRBV6-2/TRBV6-3 | TGTGCCAGCAGTTACTTTCCTAGCGGGGGGCCTGAGCAGTTCTTC | CASSYFPSGGPEQFF
NA | NA | 16 | TRBJ1-1 | TRBV27 | TGTGCCAGCAGTTTTGGGTCCTCCAACATGAACACTGAAGCTTTCTTT | CASSFGSSNMNTEAFF
NA | NA | 16 | TRBJ1-1 | TRBV18 | TGTGCCAGCTCACCGGACTTGAATTGGGCAAACACTGAAGCTTTCTTT | CASSPDLNWANTEAFF
NA | NA | 13 | TRBJ2-5 | TRBV12-5 | TGTGCTAGCAGTATCGGGGGCGCGGAGACCCAGTACTTC | CASSIGGAETQYF
NA | NA | 13 | TRBJ1-1 | TRBV11-2 | TGTGCCAGCAGCTTAGGTGGGGGGCCTGAAGCTTTCTTT | CASSLGGGPEAFF
NA | NA | 15 | TRBJ1-2 | TRBV27 | TGTGCCAGCAGTTCCACGGTGGCGGAGGGTCGAGACTACACCTTC | CASSSTVAEGRDYTF